This TCR beta chain is drawn from a study of healthy donors' naive CD4 and CD8 T cells. With regard to this clonotype: Antigen unknown.

Study-wide results and limits: Bias from naive T cell homeostatic proliferation was not addressed.

A linear amplification protocol produced the TCR libraries from 400 to 550 ng of total RNA. In TCRdb, the reads were re-called with MiXCR into one record per CDR3 protein. The sample lists around 200,000 distinct CDR3 sequences; nearly 75% were seen once. V was trimmed by 3 bases and J by 7 bases, leaving 10 bases between them. The CDR3 covers 13 residues. The sample consisted of naive CD4+ and CD8+ T cells sorted from blood, pooled from several donors. The source is a pool of human donors in good health; the sample pools cells from several healthy donors. V and J are TRBV12-3 or TRBV12-4 and TRBJ2-1; tentative D call: TRBD1 (5 bases). CDR3 residues: CASSFSWTNEQFF. The CDR3 DNA reads as TGTGCCAGCAGTTTTTCTTGGACAAATGAGCAGTTCTTC.